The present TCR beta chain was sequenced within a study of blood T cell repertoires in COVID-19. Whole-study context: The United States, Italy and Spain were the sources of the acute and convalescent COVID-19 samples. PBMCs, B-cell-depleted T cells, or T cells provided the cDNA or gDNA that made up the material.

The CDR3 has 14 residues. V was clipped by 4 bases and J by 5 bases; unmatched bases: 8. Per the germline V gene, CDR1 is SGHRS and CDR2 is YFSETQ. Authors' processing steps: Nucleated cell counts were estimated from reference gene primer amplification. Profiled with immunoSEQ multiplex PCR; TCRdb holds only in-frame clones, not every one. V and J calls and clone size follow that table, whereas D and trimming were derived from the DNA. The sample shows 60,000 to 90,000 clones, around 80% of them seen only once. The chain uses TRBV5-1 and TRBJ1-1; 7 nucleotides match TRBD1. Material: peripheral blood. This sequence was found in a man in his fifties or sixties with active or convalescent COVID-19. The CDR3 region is CASSGPGGYTEAFF. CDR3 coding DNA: TGCGCCAGCAGCGGCCCAGGGGGTTATACTGAAGCTTTCTTT.